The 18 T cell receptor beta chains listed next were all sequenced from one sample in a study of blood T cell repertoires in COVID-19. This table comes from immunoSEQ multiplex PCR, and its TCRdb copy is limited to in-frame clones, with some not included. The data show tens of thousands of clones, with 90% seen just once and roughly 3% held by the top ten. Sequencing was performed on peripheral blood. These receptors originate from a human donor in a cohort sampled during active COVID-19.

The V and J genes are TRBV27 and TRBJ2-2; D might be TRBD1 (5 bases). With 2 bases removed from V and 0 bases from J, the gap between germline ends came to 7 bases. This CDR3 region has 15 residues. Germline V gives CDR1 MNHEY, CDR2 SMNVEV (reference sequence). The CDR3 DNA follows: TGTGCCAGCAGTTTAGCGACAGCGAACACCGGGGAGCTGTTTTTT. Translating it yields CASSLATANTGELFF.

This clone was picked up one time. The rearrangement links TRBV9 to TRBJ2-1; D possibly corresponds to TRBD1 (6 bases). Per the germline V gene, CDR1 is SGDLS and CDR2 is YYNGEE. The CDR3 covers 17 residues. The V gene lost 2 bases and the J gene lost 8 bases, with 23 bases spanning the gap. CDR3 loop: CASSVSVGLDSLDEQFF. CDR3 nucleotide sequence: TGTGCCAGCAGCGTCTCCGTAGGTCTGGACAGTCTTGATGAGCAGTTCTTC.

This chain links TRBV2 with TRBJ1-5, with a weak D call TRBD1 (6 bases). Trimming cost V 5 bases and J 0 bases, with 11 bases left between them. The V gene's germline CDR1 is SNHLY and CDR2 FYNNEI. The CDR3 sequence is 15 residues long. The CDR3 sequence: CASSPDRYSNQPQHF. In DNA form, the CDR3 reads TGTGCCAGCAGTCCGGACAGATATAGCAATCAGCCCCAGCATTTT.

The CDR3 here is CATKKQGNWETQYF. In DNA form, the CDR3 reads TGTGCCACTAAGAAACAGGGGAATTGGGAGACCCAGTACTTC. The chain is built from TRBV19 and TRBJ2-5; 7 bases align to TRBD1. This CDR3 comprises 14 residues. Trimming at V came to 10 bases and at J to 5 bases, leaving 13 bases not matched to a gene. Germline V CDR1 and CDR2: LNHDA, SQIVND (reference sequence).

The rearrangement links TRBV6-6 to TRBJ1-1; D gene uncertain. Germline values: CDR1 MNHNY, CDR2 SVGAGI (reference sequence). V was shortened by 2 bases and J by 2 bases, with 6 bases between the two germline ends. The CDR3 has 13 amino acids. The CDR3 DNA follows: TGTGCCAGCAGTTACGAGGGAAACACTGAAGCTTTCTTT. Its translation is CASSYEGNTEAFF.

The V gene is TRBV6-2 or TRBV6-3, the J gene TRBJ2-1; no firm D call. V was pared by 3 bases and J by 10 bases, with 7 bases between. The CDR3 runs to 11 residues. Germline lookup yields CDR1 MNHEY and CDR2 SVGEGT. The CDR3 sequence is CASSYSAEQFF. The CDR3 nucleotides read TGTGCCAGCAGTTATTCAGCGGAGCAGTTCTTC.

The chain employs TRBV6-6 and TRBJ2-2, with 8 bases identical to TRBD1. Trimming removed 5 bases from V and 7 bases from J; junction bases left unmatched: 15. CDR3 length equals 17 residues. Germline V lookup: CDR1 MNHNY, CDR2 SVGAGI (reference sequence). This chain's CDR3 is CASSLTQGAISIGELFF. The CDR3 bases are TGTGCCAGCAGTCTTACGCAGGGGGCAATTAGCATCGGGGAGCTGTTTTTT.

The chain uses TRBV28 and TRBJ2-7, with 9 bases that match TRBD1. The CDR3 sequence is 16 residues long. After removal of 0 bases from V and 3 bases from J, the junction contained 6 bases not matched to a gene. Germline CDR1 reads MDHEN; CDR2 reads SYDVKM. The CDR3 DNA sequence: TGTGCCAGCAGTTTATGGGGGGGGACAGGGAACTACGAGCAGTACTTC. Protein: CASSLWGGTGNYEQYF.

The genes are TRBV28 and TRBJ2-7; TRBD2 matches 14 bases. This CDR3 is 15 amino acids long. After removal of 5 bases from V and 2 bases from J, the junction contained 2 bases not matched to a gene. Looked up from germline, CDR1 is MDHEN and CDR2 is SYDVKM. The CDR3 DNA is TGTGCCAGCAGTGGGACTAGCGGGAGTACCTACGAGCAGTACTTC. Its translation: CASSGTSGSTYEQYF.

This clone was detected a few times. The CDR3 protein is CASSSTPGTTNEKLFF. As DNA, the CDR3 is TGTGCCAGCAGCTCTACACCGGGAACAACTAATGAAAAACTGTTTTTT. The J gene is TRBJ1-4, the V gene TRBV7-9; D call uncertain. The germline gives CDR1 SEHNR, CDR2 FQNEAQ (reference sequence). With 4 bases removed from V and 0 bases from J, the gap between germline ends came to 12 bases. The CDR3 is 16 residues long.

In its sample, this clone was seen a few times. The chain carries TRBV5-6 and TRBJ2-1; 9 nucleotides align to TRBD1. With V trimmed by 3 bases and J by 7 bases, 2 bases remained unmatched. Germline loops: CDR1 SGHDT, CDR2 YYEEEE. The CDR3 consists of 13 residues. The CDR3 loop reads CASSSTGGNEQFF. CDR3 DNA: TGTGCCAGCAGCTCGACAGGGGGAAATGAGCAGTTCTTC. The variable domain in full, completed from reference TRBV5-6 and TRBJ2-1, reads DAGVTQSPTHLIKTRGQQVTLRCSPKSGHDTVSWYQQALGQGPQFIFQYYEEEERQRGNFPDRFSGHQFPNYSSELNVNALLLGDSALYLCASSSTGGNEQFFGPGTRLTVL.

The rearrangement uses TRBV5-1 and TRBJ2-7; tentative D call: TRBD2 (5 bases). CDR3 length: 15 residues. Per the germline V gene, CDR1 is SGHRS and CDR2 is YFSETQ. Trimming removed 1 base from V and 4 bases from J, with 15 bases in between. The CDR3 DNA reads TGCGCCAGCAGCTTGTCGGCAGGAGGTTGGTACGAGCAGTACTTC. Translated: CASSLSAGGWYEQYF.

The CDR3 region is CATSPRSGISYNEQFF. Here the CDR3 DNA reads TGTGCCACCAGCCCCCGCAGCGGGATCTCCTACAATGAGCAGTTCTTC. The chain combines TRBV15 with TRBJ2-1; 7 nucleotides match TRBD2. Trimming removed 5 bases from V and 0 bases from J; junction bases left unmatched: 7. CDR1 and CDR2 from the germline V gene are LNHNV and YYDKDF (reference sequence). This CDR3 contains 16 residues.

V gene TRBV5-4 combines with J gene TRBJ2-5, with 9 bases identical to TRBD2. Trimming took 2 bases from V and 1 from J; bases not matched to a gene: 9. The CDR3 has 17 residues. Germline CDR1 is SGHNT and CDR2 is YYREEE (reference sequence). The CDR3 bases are TGTGCCAGCAGCTTAAAGAGAAGCGGGGGGCTCCAAGAGACCCAGTACTTC. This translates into CASSLKRSGGLQETQYF.

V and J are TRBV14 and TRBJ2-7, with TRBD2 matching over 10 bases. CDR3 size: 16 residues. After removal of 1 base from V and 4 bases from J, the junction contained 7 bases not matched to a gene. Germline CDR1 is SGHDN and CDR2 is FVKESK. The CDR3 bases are TGTGCCAGCAGCCAAGCTCCGGGACTAGCGAAATACGAGCAGTACTTC. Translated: CASSQAPGLAKYEQYF. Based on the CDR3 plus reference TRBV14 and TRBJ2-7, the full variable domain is EAGVTQFPSHSVIEKGQTVTLRCDPISGHDNLYWYRRVMGKEIKFLLHFVKESKQDESGMPNNRFLAERTGGTYSTLKVQPAELEDSGVYFCASSQAPGLAKYEQYFGPGTRLTVT.

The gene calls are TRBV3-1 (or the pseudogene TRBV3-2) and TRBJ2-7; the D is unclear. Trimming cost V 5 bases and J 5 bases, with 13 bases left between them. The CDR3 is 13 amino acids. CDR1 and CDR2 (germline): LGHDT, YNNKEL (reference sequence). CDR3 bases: TGTGCCAGCAGCGCTAGTCTTACTCACGAGCAGTACTTC. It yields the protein CASSASLTHEQYF.

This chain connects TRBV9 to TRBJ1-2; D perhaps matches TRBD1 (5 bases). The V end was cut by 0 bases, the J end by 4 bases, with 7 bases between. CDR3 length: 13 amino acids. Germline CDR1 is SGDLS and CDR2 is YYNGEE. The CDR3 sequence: CASSVGTSYGYTF. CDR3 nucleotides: TGTGCCAGCAGCGTAGGGACATCCTATGGCTACACCTTC.

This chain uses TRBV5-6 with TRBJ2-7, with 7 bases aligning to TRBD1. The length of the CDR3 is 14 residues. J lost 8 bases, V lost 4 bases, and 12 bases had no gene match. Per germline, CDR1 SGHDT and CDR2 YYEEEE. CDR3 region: CASSTGTEPSKQYF. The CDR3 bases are TGTGCCAGCAGCACCGGGACAGAGCCCTCGAAGCAGTACTTC.